This note documents a single T cell receptor beta chain sequence. Method: immunoSEQ multiplex PCR; TCRdb's copy keeps in-frame clones and lacks some. Of hundreds of thousands of clones listed, approximately 80% were seen once; the top ten hold more than 4.5%. Germline V CDR1 and CDR2: SNHLY, FYNNEI. V was pared by 7 bases and J by 6 bases, with 5 bases of the junction left unmatched. CDR3 length: 13 amino acids. The entry originates in a study of blood T cell repertoires in COVID-19. Study details: Samples of COVID-19 (acute and convalescent) were obtained from the United States, Italy and Spain. T cells, B-cell-depleted T cells, or PBMCs supplied cDNA or gDNA.

The clonotype comes from a woman older than 75 with active or convalescent COVID-19. The J gene is TRBJ1-5, the V gene TRBV2, with 8 bases lining up with TRBD1. Material for sequencing was peripheral blood. The CDR3 spells CASTLGQAQPQHF. The CDR3 DNA reads TGTGCCAGCACTTTGGGACAGGCTCAGCCCCAGCATTTT. The complete variable domain, with remaining parts taken from reference TRBV2 and TRBJ1-5, reads EPEVTQTPSHQVTQMGQEVILRCVPISNHLYFYWYRQILGQKVEFLVSFYNNEISEKSEIFDDQFSVERPDGSNFTLKIRSTKLEDSAMYFCASTLGQAQPQHFGDGTRLSIL.